This TCR beta chain came from a study of Graves' ophthalmopathy and Graves' hyperthyroidism. Participants with hyperthyroidism, aged 18 to 65, were newly diagnosed with under 2 months' duration. Amplification from RNA transcripts yielded the TCR beta CDR3 regions. A first-round RT-PCR used HTBI primers, followed by a second-round multiplex PCR. Each CDR3 protein is one row after TCRdb ran MiXCR on the multiplex PCR reads. The sample shows 300,000 to 500,000 distinct CDR3 sequences, 15% to 19% of them seen only once. This clonotype occurred many times. The antigen remains unidentified. Study results and limitations: Ophthalmopathy and stable hyperthyroidism were discriminated by a 13-signature model, with roughly 86% sensitivity and about 84% specificity. Both an approximately 70% sensitivity and a 72.22% specificity characterized the model's predictions of ophthalmopathy progression.

This CDR3 has 15 amino acids. Losses at the gene ends were 8 bases for V and 4 bases for J; bases not matched to a gene: 12. The source material was peripheral blood. This TCR was sampled from a woman aged 18-35 years with stable Graves' hyperthyroidism. The chain couples TRBV12-3 or TRBV12-4 to TRBJ2-5; 8 bases line up with TRBD2. CDR3 bases: TGTGCCAGCGCGCACCCGGGACTAGGGGGAGAGACCCAGTACTTC. Translation: CASAHPGLGGETQYF.